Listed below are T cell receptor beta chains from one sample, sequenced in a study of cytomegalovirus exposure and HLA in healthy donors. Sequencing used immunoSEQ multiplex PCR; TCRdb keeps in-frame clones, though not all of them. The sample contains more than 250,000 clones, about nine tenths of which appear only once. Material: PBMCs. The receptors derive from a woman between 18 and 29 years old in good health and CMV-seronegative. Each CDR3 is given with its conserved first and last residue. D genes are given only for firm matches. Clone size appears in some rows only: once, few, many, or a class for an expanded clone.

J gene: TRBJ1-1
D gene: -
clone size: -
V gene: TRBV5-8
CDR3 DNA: TGTGCCAGCAGCTTGGGCGGGAACACTGAAGCTTTCTTT
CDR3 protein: CASSLGGNTEAFF

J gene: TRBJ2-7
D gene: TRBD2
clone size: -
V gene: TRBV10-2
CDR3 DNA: TGCGCCAGCAGTGAACCGGCTCGCGGGAGCTACGAGCAGTACTTC
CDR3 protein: CASSEPARGSYEQYF

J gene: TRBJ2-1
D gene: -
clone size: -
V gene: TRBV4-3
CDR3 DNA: TGCGCCAGCAGCCAAGAGGACGGGAGTCGATGGAGTGAGCAGTTCTTC
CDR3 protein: CASSQEDGSRWSEQFF

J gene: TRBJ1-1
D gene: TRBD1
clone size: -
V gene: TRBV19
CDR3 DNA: TGTGCCAGTAGGTTCGGACAGGGGGCCACTGAAGCTTTCTTT
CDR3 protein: CASRFGQGATEAFF

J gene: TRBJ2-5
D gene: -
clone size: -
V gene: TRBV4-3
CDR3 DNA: TGCGCCAGCAGCCAAGAGGTCGGCAGGGGTGAGACCCAGTACTTC
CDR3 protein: CASSQEVGRGETQYF

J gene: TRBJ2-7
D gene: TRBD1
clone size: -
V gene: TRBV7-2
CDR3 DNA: TGTGCCAGCAGCCGTTCGGACAGGGGGCGCCTCGACGAGCAGTACTTC
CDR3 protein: CASSRSDRGRLDEQYF

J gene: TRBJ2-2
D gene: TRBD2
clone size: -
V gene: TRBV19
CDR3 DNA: TGTGCCAGTACAAGGAAGCGGGAGGCCCGGACCGGGGAGCTGTTTTTT
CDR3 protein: CASTRKREARTGELFF

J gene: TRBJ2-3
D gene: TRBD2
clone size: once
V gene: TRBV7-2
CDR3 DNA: TGTGCCAGCAGCAAGAGCGGGAGGGCTGCGGATACGCAGTATTTT
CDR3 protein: CASSKSGRAADTQYF

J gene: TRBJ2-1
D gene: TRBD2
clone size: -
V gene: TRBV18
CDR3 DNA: TGTGCCAGCTCACCACCAGGCCTAGCGGGAGGTAGGAATGAGCAGTTCTTC
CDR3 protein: CASSPPGLAGGRNEQFF

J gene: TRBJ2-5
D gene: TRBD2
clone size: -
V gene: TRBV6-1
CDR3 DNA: TGTGCCGCGGGGGGCGGGGGTGTGGAGACCCAGTACTTC
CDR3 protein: CAAGGGGVETQYF

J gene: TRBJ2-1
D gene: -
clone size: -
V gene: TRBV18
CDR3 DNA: TGTGCCAGCTCACCTCGCGGGAATGGGTGGCAGTTCTTC
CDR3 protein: CASSPRGNGWQFF

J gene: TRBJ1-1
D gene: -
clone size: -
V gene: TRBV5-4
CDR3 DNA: TGTGCCAGCAGCTGGCAAACCGGGACAATGAACACTGAAGCTTTCTTT
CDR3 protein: CASSWQTGTMNTEAFF

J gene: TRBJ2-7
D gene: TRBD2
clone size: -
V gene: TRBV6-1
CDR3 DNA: TGTGCCAGCAGTCCGGGACTAGCGGACCTCTCCGAGCAGTACTTC
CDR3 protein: CASSPGLADLSEQYF

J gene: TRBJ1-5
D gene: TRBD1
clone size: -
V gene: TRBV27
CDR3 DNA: TGTGCCAGCAGATCATCCGGGACAGGGGTAGGTAATCAGCCCCAGCATTTT
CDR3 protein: CASRSSGTGVGNQPQHF

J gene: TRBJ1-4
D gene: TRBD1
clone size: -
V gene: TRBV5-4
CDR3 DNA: TGTGCCAGCAGCTTACAGGGGGCTACTAATGAAAAACTGTTTTTT
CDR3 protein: CASSLQGATNEKLFF

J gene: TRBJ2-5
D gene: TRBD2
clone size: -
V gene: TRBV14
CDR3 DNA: TGTGCCAGCAGCCAAGTTAGCGGGAGGGGAGAGACCCAGTACTTC
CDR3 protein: CASSQVSGRGETQYF

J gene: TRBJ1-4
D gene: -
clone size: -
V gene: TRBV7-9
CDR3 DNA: TGTGCCAGCAGGGCGACAGCCTCTAATGAAAAACTGTTTTTT
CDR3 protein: CASRATASNEKLFF

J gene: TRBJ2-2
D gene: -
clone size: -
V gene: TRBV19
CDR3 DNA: TGTGCCAGTAGGTTAGCGGCCTCGAACACCGGGGAGCTGTTTTTT
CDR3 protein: CASRLAASNTGELFF

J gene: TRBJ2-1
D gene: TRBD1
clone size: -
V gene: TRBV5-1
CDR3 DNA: TGCGCCAGCAGCTTGTTACAGGGGGCCTACAATGAGCAGTTCTTC
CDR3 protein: CASSLLQGAYNEQFF

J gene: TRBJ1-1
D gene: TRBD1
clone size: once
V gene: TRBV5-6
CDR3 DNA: TGTGCCAGCAGACCTACCGGGACAGGGAACACTGAAGCTTTCTTT
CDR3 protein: CASRPTGTGNTEAFF

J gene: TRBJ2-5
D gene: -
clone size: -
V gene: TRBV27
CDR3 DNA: TGTGCCAGCAGTTTATTCGGACAGCAAGAGACCCAGTACTTC
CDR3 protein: CASSLFGQQETQYF

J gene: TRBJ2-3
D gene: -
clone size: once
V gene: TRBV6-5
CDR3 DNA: TGTGCCAGCAGGTCCAGACAGTTACGCACAGATACGCAGTATTTT
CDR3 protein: CASRSRQLRTDTQYF

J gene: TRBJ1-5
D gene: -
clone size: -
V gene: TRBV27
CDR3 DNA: TGTGCCAGCAGCATGGGGGCGGAACAGCCCCAGCATTTT
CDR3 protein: CASSMGAEQPQHF

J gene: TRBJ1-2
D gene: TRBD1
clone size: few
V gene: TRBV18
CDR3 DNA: TGTGCCAGCTCACCATCTGGGACAGGCTCCCTGGGAGGGTATGGCTACACCTTC
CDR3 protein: CASSPSGTGSLGGYGYTF

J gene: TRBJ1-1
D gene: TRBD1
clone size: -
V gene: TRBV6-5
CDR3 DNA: TGTGCCAGCAGTTACGACAGGGAGGACACTGAAGCTTTCTTT
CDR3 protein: CASSYDREDTEAFF

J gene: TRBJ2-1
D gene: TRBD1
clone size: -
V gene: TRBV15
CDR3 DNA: TGTGCCACCAATACATACAGACAGGGTGACAATGAGCAGTTCTTC
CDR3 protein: CATNTYRQGDNEQFF

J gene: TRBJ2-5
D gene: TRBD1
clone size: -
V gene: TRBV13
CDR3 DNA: TGTGCCAGCAGCTCGGGACAGATCCAAGAGACCCAGTACTTC
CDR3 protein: CASSSGQIQETQYF

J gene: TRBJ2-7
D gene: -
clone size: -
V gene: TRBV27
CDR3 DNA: TGTGCCAGCAGTCCCCGGACAGACATCTACGAGCAGTACTTC
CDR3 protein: CASSPRTDIYEQYF

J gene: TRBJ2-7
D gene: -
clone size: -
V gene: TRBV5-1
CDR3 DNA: TGCGCCAGCAGCACCGAACTAGCACGACACGAGCAGTACTTC
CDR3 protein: CASSTELARHEQYF

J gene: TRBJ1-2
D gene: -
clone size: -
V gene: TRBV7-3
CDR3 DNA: TGTGCCAGCAGCTTAACGATCGGGGATGGCTACACCTTC
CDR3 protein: CASSLTIGDGYTF

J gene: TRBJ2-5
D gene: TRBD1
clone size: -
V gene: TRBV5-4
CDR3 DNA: TGTGCCAGCAGCTTCCGGACAGGGGAAGAGACCCAGTACTTC
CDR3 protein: CASSFRTGEETQYF

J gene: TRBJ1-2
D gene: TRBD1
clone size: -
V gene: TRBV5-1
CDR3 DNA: TGCGCCAGCAGCTTGGGCGGACAGGGCGATGGCTACACCTTC
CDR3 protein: CASSLGGQGDGYTF

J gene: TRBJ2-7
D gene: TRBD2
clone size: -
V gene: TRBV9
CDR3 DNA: TGTGCCAGCAGCCCTCGGACTAGCGGGGGCTACGAGCAGTACTTC
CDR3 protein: CASSPRTSGGYEQYF

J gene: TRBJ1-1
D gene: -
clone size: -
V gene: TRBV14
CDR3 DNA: TGTGCCAGCAGCCAAGACTCGTGGCAGAGGATTGAAGCTTTCTTT
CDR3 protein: CASSQDSWQRIEAFF

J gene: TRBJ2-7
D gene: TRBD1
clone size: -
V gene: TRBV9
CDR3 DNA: TGTGCCAGCAGCGTAGGCAGGGGACAGTGGGACGAGCAGTACTTC
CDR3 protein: CASSVGRGQWDEQYF

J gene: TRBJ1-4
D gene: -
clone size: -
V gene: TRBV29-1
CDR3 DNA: TGCAGCGTTGAGCAGGACAGTGAAAAACTGTTTTTT
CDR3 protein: CSVEQDSEKLFF

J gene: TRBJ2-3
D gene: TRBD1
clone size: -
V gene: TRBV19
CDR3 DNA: TGTGCCAGTAGTAGGACAGGGGTCGGGGATACGCAGTATTTT
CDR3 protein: CASSRTGVGDTQYF

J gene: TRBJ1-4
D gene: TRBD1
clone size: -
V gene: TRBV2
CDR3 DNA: TGTGCCAGCAGCGCACAGGGGGCGGGTAATGAAAAACTGTTTTTT
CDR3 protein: CASSAQGAGNEKLFF

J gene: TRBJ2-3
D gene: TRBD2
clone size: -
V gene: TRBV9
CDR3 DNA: TGTGCCAGCGCCACTGGGGGGGTGGCGGATACGCAGTATTTT
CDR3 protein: CASATGGVADTQYF

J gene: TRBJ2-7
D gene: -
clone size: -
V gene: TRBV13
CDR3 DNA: TGTGCCAGCAGCTCCGCCACAGGGCTCAACGAGCAGTACTTC
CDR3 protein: CASSSATGLNEQYF

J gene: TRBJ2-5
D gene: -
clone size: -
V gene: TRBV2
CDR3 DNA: TGTGCCAGCAGGGTACTAGTGGGGGGAGAGACCCAGTACTTC
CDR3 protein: CASRVLVGGETQYF

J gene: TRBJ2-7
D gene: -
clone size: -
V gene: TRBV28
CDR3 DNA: TGTGCCAGCAGTTTAACCGGGGACAGCCCGGGGGACTTC
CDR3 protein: CASSLTGDSPGDF

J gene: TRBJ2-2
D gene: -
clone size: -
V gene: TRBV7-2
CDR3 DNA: TGTGCCAGCAGCTCAAACCAAGCGGTGGAGCTGTTTTTT
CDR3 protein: CASSSNQAVELFF

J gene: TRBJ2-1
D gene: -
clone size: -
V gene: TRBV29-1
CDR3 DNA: TGCAGCGTCTCTCTCCCCAGCAGGTACAATGAGCAGTTCTTC
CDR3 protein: CSVSLPSRYNEQFF

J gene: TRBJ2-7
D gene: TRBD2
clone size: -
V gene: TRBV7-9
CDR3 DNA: TGTGCCAGCAGCTCAGGACTAGCGGGAGGTATCTCCTACGAGCAGTACTTC
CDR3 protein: CASSSGLAGGISYEQYF

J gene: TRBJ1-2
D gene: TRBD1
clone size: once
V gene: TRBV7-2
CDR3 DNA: TGTGCCAGCAGCTTACCCGCAGGGGGCTTTGGCTACACCTTC
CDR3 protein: CASSLPAGGFGYTF

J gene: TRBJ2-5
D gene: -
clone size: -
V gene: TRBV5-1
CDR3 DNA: TGCGCCAGCAGCTTGGTGGCTGGTGAGACCCAGTACTTC
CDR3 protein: CASSLVAGETQYF

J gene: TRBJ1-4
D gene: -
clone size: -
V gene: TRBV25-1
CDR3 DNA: TGTGCCAGCAGTTCCTTCCCTACCGGGGTTGCTAATGAAAAACTGTTTTTT
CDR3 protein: CASSSFPTGVANEKLFF

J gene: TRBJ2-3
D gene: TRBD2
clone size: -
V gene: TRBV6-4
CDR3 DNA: TGTGCCAGCAGCTGGGCGGGAGGTGAGGCAGATACGCAGTATTTT
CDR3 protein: CASSWAGGEADTQYF

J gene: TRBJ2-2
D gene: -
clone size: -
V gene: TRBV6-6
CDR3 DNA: TGTGCCAGCAGTCCCGGACTACAGAAACCCGGGGAGCTGTTTTTT
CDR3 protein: CASSPGLQKPGELFF

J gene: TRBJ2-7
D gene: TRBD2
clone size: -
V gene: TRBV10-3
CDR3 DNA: TGTGCCATCGGGTTGACTAGCGTGGCCTACGAGCAGTACTTC
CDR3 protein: CAIGLTSVAYEQYF

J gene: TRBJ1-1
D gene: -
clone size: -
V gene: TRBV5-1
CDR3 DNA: TGCGCCAGCAGCGGGGGGACCGAGAACACTGAAGCTTTCTTT
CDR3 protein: CASSGGTENTEAFF